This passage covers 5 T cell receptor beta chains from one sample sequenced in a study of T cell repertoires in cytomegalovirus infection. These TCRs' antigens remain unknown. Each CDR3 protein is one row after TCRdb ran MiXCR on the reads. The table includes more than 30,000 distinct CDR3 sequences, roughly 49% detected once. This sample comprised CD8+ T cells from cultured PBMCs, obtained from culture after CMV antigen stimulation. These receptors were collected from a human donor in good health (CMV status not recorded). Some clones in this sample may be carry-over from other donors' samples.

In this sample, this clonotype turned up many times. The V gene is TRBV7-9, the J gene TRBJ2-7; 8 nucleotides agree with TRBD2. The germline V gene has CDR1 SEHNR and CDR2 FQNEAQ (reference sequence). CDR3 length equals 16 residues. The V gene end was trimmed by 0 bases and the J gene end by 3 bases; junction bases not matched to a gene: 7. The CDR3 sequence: CASSLAGTSPGYEQYF. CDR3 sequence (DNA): TGTGCCAGCAGCTTAGCAGGGACTAGTCCAGGCTACGAGCAGTACTTC.

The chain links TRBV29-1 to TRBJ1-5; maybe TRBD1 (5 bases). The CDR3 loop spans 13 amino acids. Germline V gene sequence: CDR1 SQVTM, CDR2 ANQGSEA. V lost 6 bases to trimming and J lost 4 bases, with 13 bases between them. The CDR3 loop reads CSVAGATNQPQHF. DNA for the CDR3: TGCAGCGTAGCCGGGGCCACTAATCAGCCCCAGCATTTT.

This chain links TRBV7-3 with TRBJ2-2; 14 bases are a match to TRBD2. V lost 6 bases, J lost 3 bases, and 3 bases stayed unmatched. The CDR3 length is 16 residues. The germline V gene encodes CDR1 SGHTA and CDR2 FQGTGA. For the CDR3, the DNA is TGTGCCAGCAGACCGGGACTAGCGGGAGACACCGGGGAGCTGTTTTTT. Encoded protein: CASRPGLAGDTGELFF.

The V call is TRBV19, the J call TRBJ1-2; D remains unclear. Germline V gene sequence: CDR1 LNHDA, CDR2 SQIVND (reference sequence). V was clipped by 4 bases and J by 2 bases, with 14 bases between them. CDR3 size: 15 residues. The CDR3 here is CASSRGPLGNYGYTF. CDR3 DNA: TGTGCCAGTAGTAGAGGGCCTCTTGGCAACTATGGCTACACCTTC.

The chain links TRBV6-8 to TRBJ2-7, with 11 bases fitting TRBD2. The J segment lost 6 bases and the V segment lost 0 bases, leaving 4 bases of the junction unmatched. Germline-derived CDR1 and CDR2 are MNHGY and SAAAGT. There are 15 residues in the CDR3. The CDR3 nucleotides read TGTGCCAGCAGTTACTCGCGACTAGCGGGAAGCGAGCAGTACTTC. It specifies CASSYSRLAGSEQYF.